This passage covers 24 T cell receptor beta chains from one sample sequenced in a study of blood T cell repertoires in COVID-19. Sequencing used immunoSEQ multiplex PCR; TCRdb keeps in-frame clones, though not all of them. The sample holds approximately 300,000 clones, around 86% seen once. What was sequenced was peripheral blood. These receptor sequences come from a man over 45 with active or convalescent COVID-19.

The CDR3 reads CASSSVTDTQYF. CDR3 nucleotide sequence: TGTGCCAGCAGTTCGGTCACAGATACGCAGTATTTT. The chain joins TRBV28 to TRBJ2-3; D uncertain. V lost 4 bases and J lost 2, with 4 bases in between. Germline lookup yields CDR1 MDHEN and CDR2 SYDVKM. The CDR3 covers 12 residues.

The chain couples TRBV27 to TRBJ2-1; D is unclear. Germline loops: CDR1 MNHEY, CDR2 SMNVEV (reference sequence). V shed 0 bases and J shed 3 bases, with 9 bases lying between them. The length of the CDR3 is 15 residues. CDR3 residues: CASSLSPEHYNEQFF. CDR3 DNA sequence: TGTGCCAGCAGTTTATCCCCCGAACACTACAATGAGCAGTTCTTC.

This chain links TRBV5-1 with TRBJ2-3, with D tentatively TRBD2 (7 bases). Germline values: CDR1 SGHRS, CDR2 YFSETQ. CDR3 length equals 13 residues. V was clipped by 9 bases and J by 6 bases, with 17 bases between them. The CDR3 here is CATRGAGTDTQYF. CDR3 in DNA: TGCGCCACCAGGGGAGCGGGAACTGATACGCAGTATTTT.

V and J are TRBV2 and TRBJ1-6; D uncertain. Germline CDR1 SNHLY, CDR2 FYNNEI. The CDR3 spans 16 residues. Between the trimmed V and J ends, which lost 7 bases and 0 bases, there was a span of 13 bases. CDR3 coding DNA: TGTGCCAGCACTTCGGAGTCTACCTCCTATAATTCACCCCTCCACTTT. Amino acid sequence: CASTSESTSYNSPLHF.

The J gene is TRBJ1-4, the V gene TRBV3-1 (or the pseudogene TRBV3-2); 8 nucleotides line up with TRBD1. Looked up from germline, CDR1 is LGHDT and CDR2 is YNNKEL (reference sequence). The V gene end was trimmed by 0 bases and the J gene end by 3 bases; junction bases not matched to a gene: 6. The CDR3 spans 17 residues. CDR3 residues: CASSQDRPGQANEKLFF. CDR3 DNA: TGTGCCAGCAGCCAAGATCGGCCGGGACAGGCTAATGAAAAACTGTTTTTT.

This chain connects TRBV7-2 to TRBJ2-1; possibly TRBD2 for D (7 bases). Germline CDR1 SGHTA, CDR2 FQGNSA. The CDR3 has 15 residues. V shed 0 bases and J shed 3 bases, with 9 bases lying between them. This chain's CDR3 is CASSLARGLYNEQFF. CDR3 in DNA: TGTGCCAGCAGCTTAGCGCGGGGGCTCTACAATGAGCAGTTCTTC.

The chain combines TRBV9 with TRBJ1-2; D may be TRBD1 (5 bases). Trimming shortened V by 4 bases and J by 1 base, and 8 bases separated the two germline ends. The germline gives CDR1 SGDLS, CDR2 YYNGEE. The CDR3 contains 13 residues. CDR3 protein: CASSPRDNYGYTF. The CDR3 DNA sequence: TGTGCCAGCAGCCCCAGGGATAACTATGGCTACACCTTC.

Concerning this clone: Distinct nucleotide sequences in the sample also encode this CDR3. The CDR3 nucleotides are TGTGCCAGCAGTTTGTCAGGGTACGAGCAGTACTTC. This encodes CASSLSGYEQYF. The genes are TRBV28 and TRBJ2-7; D is perhaps TRBD1 (5 bases). The CDR3 extends over 12 amino acids. With 3 bases removed from V and 4 bases from J, the gap between germline ends came to 7 bases. Germline CDR1 is MDHEN and CDR2 is SYDVKM.

The chain joins TRBV7-2 to TRBJ1-2; D not resolved. The CDR3 sequence is 12 residues long. CDR1 and CDR2 from the germline V gene are SGHTA and FQGNSA. The ends were cut back, 3 bases at V and 4 bases at J, with 6 bases in the middle. The CDR3 here is CASSFFSYGYTF. The CDR3 DNA reads TGTGCCAGCAGCTTTTTTAGCTATGGCTACACCTTC.

The chain uses TRBV18 and TRBJ1-1; no firm D call. The CDR3 spans 14 residues. V lost 3 bases to trimming and J lost 7 bases, with 15 bases between them. The V gene's germline CDR1 is KGHSH and CDR2 LQKENI. The CDR3 sequence is CASSPRREPNEAFF. As DNA, the CDR3 is TGTGCCAGCTCACCGCGGCGGGAGCCAAATGAAGCTTTCTTT. Drawing the rest from reference TRBV18 and TRBJ1-1, the complete variable domain is NAGVMQNPRHLVRRRGQEARLRCSPMKGHSHVYWYRQLPEEGLKFMVYLQKENIIDESGMPKERFSAEFPKEGPSILRIQQVVRGDSAAYFCASSPRREPNEAFFGQGTRLTVV.

The CDR3 nucleotides are TGTGCCAGCTCACTGGGACAGGGGGACACTGAAGCTTTCTTT. Encoded protein: CASSLGQGDTEAFF. The rearrangement joins TRBV18 to TRBJ1-1, with 11 positions matching TRBD1. The trim removed 4 bases at V and 3 bases at J, leaving 1 base unmatched. The CDR3 extends over 14 amino acids. Germline CDR1 and CDR2: KGHSH and LQKENI.

The chain is built from TRBV7-8 and TRBJ2-7; a possible D gene is TRBD1 (5 bases). The germline V gene encodes CDR1 SGHVS and CDR2 FQNEAQ. This CDR3 spans 15 amino acids. Trimming removed 2 bases from V and 2 bases from J, with 13 bases in between. The CDR3 spells CASSLSYDSTYEQYF. The DNA for the CDR3 is TGTGCCAGCAGCTTATCATACGACAGTACCTACGAGCAGTACTTC.

This chain joins TRBV27 and TRBJ2-3; the D is unclear. V was cut by 3 bases and J by 1 base, with 8 bases left in between. The CDR3 extends over 14 amino acids. The germline gives CDR1 MNHEY, CDR2 SMNVEV (reference sequence). As DNA, the CDR3 is TGTGCCAGCAGTTTTTCTGTTCGCACAGATACGCAGTATTTT. Encoded protein: CASSFSVRTDTQYF.

The genes are TRBV18 and TRBJ1-5; 8 nucleotides agree with TRBD1. In germline, CDR1 is KGHSH, CDR2 LQKENI. V dropped 3 bases and J dropped 3; count of bases not matched to a gene: 7. The CDR3 is 16 residues long. The CDR3 DNA reads TGTGCCAGCTCACCCCAGGGGGCGGAGAACAATCAGCCCCAGCATTTT. Translated: CASSPQGAENNQPQHF.

J is TRBJ2-7 and V is TRBV9; possible D gene TRBD1, 5 bases. Germline V CDR1 and CDR2: SGDLS, YYNGEE. The CDR3 length is 13 residues. Trimming took 3 bases from V and 3 from J, leaving 10 bases between them. CDR3 amino acids: CASSGRRGYEQYF. The CDR3, as DNA: TGTGCCAGCAGCGGCAGAAGGGGCTACGAGCAGTACTTC.

The chain combines TRBV7-2 with TRBJ1-2; possible D gene TRBD1, 6 bases. CDR3 length equals 14 residues. Per the germline V gene, CDR1 is SGHTA and CDR2 is FQGNSA. Trimming removed 2 bases from V and 4 bases from J, with 11 bases in between. The CDR3, as DNA: TGTGCCAGCAGCTTAACAGGGATGACCTATGGCTACACCTTC. It codes for CASSLTGMTYGYTF.

The V call is TRBV10-3, the J call TRBJ1-6; D is undetermined. The CDR3 sequence is 15 residues long. The germline CDR1 and CDR2 sequences are ENHRY and SYGVKD. V lost 0 bases and J lost 11, with 14 bases in between. This CDR3 is CAISESTLVSPPLHF. The CDR3 nucleotides are TGTGCCATCAGTGAGTCGACTCTTGTCAGCCCACCCCTCCACTTT.

V is TRBV7-2 and J is TRBJ1-5; D remains unclear. CDR1 is SGHTA and CDR2 is FQGNSA in the germline V gene. Deletions cut 1 base from V and 7 bases from J, with 8 bases between. The length of the CDR3 is 13 residues. CDR3 sequence (DNA): TGTGCCAGCAGCTTAGACAGAGCCCAGCCCCAGCATTTT. It specifies CASSLDRAQPQHF.

J is TRBJ1-5 and V is TRBV19; D is perhaps TRBD1 (5 bases). The CDR3 has 16 residues. V gave up 4 bases and J gave up 3 bases, with 16 bases separating them. Germline lookup yields CDR1 LNHDA and CDR2 SQIVND (reference sequence). The CDR3 DNA is TGTGCCAGTAGTACCCTCTTGACAGAAACCAATCAGCCCCAGCATTTT. Protein product: CASSTLLTETNQPQHF. Drawing the rest from reference TRBV19 and TRBJ1-5, the complete variable domain is DGGITQSPKYLFRKEGQNVTLSCEQNLNHDAMYWYRQDPGQGLRLIYYSQIVNDFQKGDIAEGYSVSREKKESFPLTVTSAQKNPTAFYLCASSTLLTETNQPQHFGDGTRLSIL.

This clone was found a few times. The rearrangement uses TRBV14 and TRBJ2-2; 10 nucleotides align to TRBD1. After removal of 3 bases from V and 6 bases from J, the junction contained 10 bases not matched to a gene. The CDR3 contains 17 residues. Germline V gene sequence: CDR1 SGHDN, CDR2 FVKESK. As DNA, the CDR3 is TGTGCCAGCAGCCACATGAGGGACAGGGGTTATCCCGGGGAGCTGTTTTTT. The encoded protein is CASSHMRDRGYPGELFF.

V usage is TRBV10-3 and J usage is TRBJ1-4, with D possibly being TRBD1 (5 bases). Germline values: CDR1 ENHRY, CDR2 SYGVKD. The CDR3 extends over 15 amino acids. The ends were cut back, 4 bases at V and 5 bases at J, with 14 bases in the middle. CDR3 nucleotide sequence: TGTGCCATCAGTGTTGACCGGCGGACAAATGAAAAACTGTTTTTT. As protein: CAISVDRRTNEKLFF.

V usage is TRBV28 and J usage is TRBJ2-3, with 8 bases that match TRBD2. Germline loops: CDR1 MDHEN, CDR2 SYDVKM. CDR3 length: 16 residues. The ends lost 6 bases at V and 0 bases at J; junction bases unmatched: 8. CDR3 DNA: TGTGCCAGCAGCTCCGCGGGGGGAGCTAGCACAGATACGCAGTATTTT. Its translation: CASSSAGGASTDTQYF.

The table lists this clone with a few counts. The V call is TRBV4-1, the J call TRBJ2-5; D is possibly TRBD2 (6 bases). Germline V CDR1 and CDR2: MGHRA, YSYEKL. The V end lost 0 bases, the J end lost 2 bases, and 7 bases lay between the germline ends. The CDR3 runs to 14 residues. CDR3 in amino acids: CASSQEAGQETQYF. For the CDR3, the DNA is TGCGCCAGCAGCCAAGAAGCGGGTCAAGAGACCCAGTACTTC.

This rearrangement joins TRBV30 to TRBJ1-5, with 10 positions matching TRBD1. The CDR3 extends over 13 amino acids. Germline V gene data show CDR1 as GTSNPN and CDR2 as SVGIG (reference sequence). Trimming removed 5 bases from V and 3 bases from J; junction bases left unmatched: 1. The CDR3 here is CAWGQGDNQPQHF. CDR3 DNA sequence: TGTGCCTGGGGACAGGGGGACAATCAGCCCCAGCATTTT.